The rows below give T cell receptor beta chains drawn from one sample of a study of T cells after yellow fever vaccination. TCRdb processed the 5' RACE reads anew with MiXCR; each CDR3 protein has one entry. The sample carries 230,000 or so distinct CDR3 sequences, 5.5% to 8.5% recorded once. Sequenced here: CD4+ T cells sorted from PBMCs, sampled on the day of the yellow fever booster vaccination. The receptors come from a man aged 25 to 40 who received the YFV17D yellow fever vaccine. CDR3s include the opening cysteine and the closing phenylalanine or tryptophan. A D gene is named only where the DNA matches it firmly. A clone size is listed for some rows: how often the clone was seen (once, few, many), or a class if it is expanded.

v_gene	j_gene	abundance	d_gene	CDR3aa	CDR3nt
TRBV5-1	TRBJ2-3	many	NA	CASRTGSTDTQYF	TGCGCCAGCAGGACCGGTAGCACAGATACGCAGTATTTT
TRBV20-1	TRBJ1-1	few	TRBD1	CSARKGALNAEAFF	TGCAGTGCTAGGAAGGGGGCCTTGAACGCTGAAGCTTTCTTT
TRBV7-2	TRBJ2-1	many	NA	CASSLHRDPSYNEQFF	TGTGCCAGCAGCTTACACCGGGACCCATCCTACAATGAGCAGTTCTTC
TRBV29-1	TRBJ2-2	many	NA	CSVYGDYTGELFF	TGCAGCGTTTACGGGGACTACACCGGGGAGCTGTTTTTT
TRBV7-9	TRBJ2-7	many	NA	CASSSIAPGPYEQYF	TGTGCCAGCAGCTCCATAGCACCGGGACCTTACGAGCAGTACTTC
TRBV6-1	TRBJ2-1	NA	NA	CASSPLKRPYNEQFF	TGTGCCAGCAGTCCCCTGAAGCGGCCCTACAATGAGCAGTTCTTC
TRBV5-1	TRBJ2-7	many	NA	CASRPRSLGTPFYEQYF	TGCGCCAGCCGACCTCGGAGTCTAGGGACTCCGTTCTACGAGCAGTACTTC
TRBV12-3/TRBV12-4	TRBJ2-2	few	TRBD1	CASSWTGKTGELFF	TGTGCCAGCAGTTGGACAGGGAAGACCGGGGAGCTGTTTTTT
TRBV7-7	TRBJ1-6	NA	NA	CASCLRVLLGRQKNSPLHF	TGTGCCAGCTGTTTAAGGGTCTTGCTGGGAAGACAGAAGAATTCACCCCTCCACTTT
TRBV20-1	TRBJ1-6	many	NA	CSARHAGESSPLHF	TGCAGTGCTAGACATGCAGGCGAATCCTCACCCCTCCACTTT
TRBV10-3	TRBJ2-5	NA	TRBD2	CAISKASGQQETQYF	TGTGCCATCTCTAAGGCTAGCGGACAACAAGAGACCCAGTACTTC
TRBV5-1	TRBJ2-7	NA	TRBD1	CASSLMTGEAYEQYF	TGCGCCAGCAGCTTAATGACAGGGGAGGCGTACGAGCAGTACTTC
TRBV10-3	TRBJ2-7	many	NA	CAISDPWRSSYEQYF	TGTGCCATCAGTGACCCGTGGAGGTCCTCCTACGAGCAGTACTTC
TRBV20-1	TRBJ1-1	few	NA	CSAPAWPAIEAFF	TGCAGTGCTCCTGCTTGGCCAGCGATCGAAGCTTTCTTT
TRBV5-1	TRBJ2-7	few	NA	CASSVSGGVYEQYF	TGCGCCAGCAGCGTATCTGGAGGTGTCTACGAGCAGTACTTC
TRBV7-6	TRBJ2-7	few	TRBD1	CASSGGTGLGEQYF	TGTGCCAGCAGCGGGGGGACAGGTCTCGGAGAGCAGTACTTC
TRBV20-1	TRBJ2-4	few	NA	CSARASGWGKNIQYF	TGCAGTGCTAGAGCGAGCGGGTGGGGCAAAAACATTCAGTACTTC
TRBV20-1	TRBJ2-3	NA	TRBD1	CSARKGAGDTQYF	TGCAGTGCTAGAAAGGGGGCTGGAGATACGCAGTATTTT
TRBV7-9	TRBJ2-2	many	TRBD1	CAGQGASTGELFF	TGTGCCGGACAGGGGGCGAGCACCGGGGAGCTGTTTTTT
TRBV10-3	TRBJ2-7	many	NA	CAISVPPGEQYF	TGTGCCATCAGCGTGCCGCCCGGCGAGCAGTACTTC
TRBV18	TRBJ2-5	NA	NA	CASSPVAGPGPETQYF	TGTGCCAGCTCACCAGTTGCTGGCCCGGGCCCAGAGACCCAGTACTTC
TRBV7-2	TRBJ2-7	few	TRBD2	CASSLSRPGGTYEQYF	TGTGCCAGCAGCTTATCTCGGCCGGGAGGAACCTACGAGCAGTACTTC
TRBV29-1	TRBJ2-7	few	TRBD1	CSVGDRGGEQYF	TGCAGCGTGGGGGACAGGGGTGGCGAGCAGTACTTC
TRBV18	TRBJ2-4	NA	NA	CASSPNAVTFKNIQYF	TGTGCCAGCTCACCAAACGCAGTTACATTCAAAAACATTCAGTACTTC
TRBV5-4	TRBJ2-3	few	TRBD2	CASSSPTSGWEDTQYF	TGTGCCAGCAGCTCCCCGACTAGCGGGTGGGAGGATACGCAGTATTTT
TRBV20-1	TRBJ2-1	many	NA	CSARSRSVYNEQFF	TGCAGTGCTAGATCTCGAAGCGTCTACAATGAGCAGTTCTTC
TRBV20-1	TRBJ2-1	NA	TRBD2	CSAIAGGPLIEQFF	TGCAGTGCAATAGCGGGAGGGCCCCTCATTGAGCAGTTCTTC
TRBV6-5	TRBJ2-2	few	NA	CASSYPSRAGELFF	TGTGCCAGCAGTTACCCCTCGAGAGCCGGGGAGCTGTTTTTT
TRBV5-6	TRBJ1-1	NA	NA	CASSNMGSEAFF	TGTGCCAGCAGCAACATGGGTTCCGAAGCTTTCTTT
TRBV7-2	TRBJ2-5	NA	TRBD2	CASSPSGTSAQETQYF	TGTGCCAGCAGCCCCTCCGGGACTAGCGCACAAGAGACCCAGTACTTC
TRBV7-2	TRBJ2-1	NA	TRBD2	CASRTGLAGDHEQFF	TGTGCCAGCAGAACCGGACTAGCGGGAGACCATGAGCAGTTCTTC
TRBV29-1	TRBJ2-3	many	NA	CSVDEGQDTQYF	TGCAGCGTTGACGAGGGGCAAGATACGCAGTATTTT
TRBV7-8	TRBJ2-1	NA	NA	CASSSEHNEQFF	TGTGCCAGCAGCTCGGAGCACAATGAGCAGTTCTTC